A single sample gave rise to the 19 T cell receptor beta chains below, sequenced in a study of type 1 regulatory T cells. A single record per CDR3 protein comes from TCRdb applying MiXCR to the reads. The sample lists about 68,000 distinct CDR3 sequences; about 62% were seen once. Antigens for these TCRs are unknown. The sequenced material came from cultured T cells, either the whole culture or a sorted T cell fraction (not recorded which). Noted subset: Tr1-enriched cell product generated in vitro against host alloantigens. Source of these receptors: a human donor in good health.

V and J are TRBV3-1 and TRBJ1-1; TRBD1 matches at 7 bases. The germline CDR1 and CDR2 sequences are LGHDT and YNNKEL (reference sequence). V trimming: 0 bases; J trimming: 6 bases; junction bases outside the gene matches: 10. This CDR3 comprises 16 residues. CDR3: CASSQDLETGFSEAFF. CDR3 in DNA: TGTGCCAGCAGCCAAGATTTGGAGACAGGGTTTTCTGAAGCTTTCTTT.

This chain joins TRBV4-2 and TRBJ2-4; 10 positions match TRBD2. The germline CDR1 and CDR2 sequences are LGHNA and YNFKEQ. The CDR3 is 17 amino acids. V was pared by 0 bases and J by 2 bases, with 4 bases of the junction left unmatched. The DNA for the CDR3 is TGTGCCAGCAGCCAAGAAACTAGCGGGGTCACCAAAAACATTCAGTACTTC. This codes for CASSQETSGVTKNIQYF.

This clonotype showed up just once. The chain employs TRBV2 and TRBJ2-1, with D possibly TRBD2 on 5 matching bases. With 7 bases removed from V and 5 bases from J, the gap between germline ends came to 18 bases. The germline V gene encodes CDR1 SNHLY and CDR2 FYNNEI. This CDR3 is built from 15 residues. As DNA, the CDR3 is TGTGCCAGCACCCGAGGGAACAGTAAACACAATGAGCAGTTCTTC. Its protein is CASTRGNSKHNEQFF.

The gene calls are TRBV20-1 and TRBJ2-7; D could derive from TRBD1 or TRBD2 (5 bases each). The CDR3 has 14 residues. V was trimmed by 1 base and J by 3 bases, leaving 13 bases between them. The germline gives CDR1 DFQATT, CDR2 SNEGSKA (reference sequence). CDR3 residues: CSARGGLGVYEQYF. The CDR3 bases are TGCAGTGCTAGAGGAGGTTTGGGGGTCTACGAGCAGTACTTC.

The genes are TRBV6-6 and TRBJ2-7; either TRBD1 or TRBD2 may supply D (5 bases each). This CDR3 is built from 14 residues. CDR1 and CDR2 from the germline V gene are MNHNY and SVGAGI (reference sequence). Trimming cost V 6 bases and J 0 bases, with 12 bases left between them. CDR3 sequence (DNA): TGTGCCAGCAGCCGGGACGTCCGCTCCTACGAGCAGTACTTC. Translating gives CASSRDVRSYEQYF.

This clonotype was counted between two and nine times. The chain recombines TRBV27 with TRBJ1-1, with D possibly matching TRBD1 (5 bases). V lost 1 base and J lost 0, with 9 bases in between. The V gene's germline CDR1 is MNHEY and CDR2 SMNVEV (reference sequence). There are 15 residues in the CDR3. The CDR3 reads CASSLWGSMNTEAFF. CDR3 bases: TGTGCCAGCAGTTTATGGGGGAGCATGAACACTGAAGCTTTCTTT.

This clonotype was detected once. Possible read error: a much larger clone is one base away. The chain links TRBV7-8 to TRBJ2-2; no firm D call. The CDR3 is 16 amino acids. Per the germline V gene, CDR1 is SGHVS and CDR2 is FQNEAQ. V lost 0 bases to trimming and J lost 1 base, with 9 bases between them. The DNA of the CDR3 is TGTGCCAGCAGCTTAGCGGCCGGCCTGAACACCGGGGAGCTGTTTTTT. This translates into CASSLAAGLNTGELFF. The full variable domain, in which reference TRBV7-8 and TRBJ2-2 provide the parts outside the CDR3, is GAGVSQSPRYKVAKRGQDVALRCDPISGHVSLFWYQQALGQGPEFLTYFQNEAQLDKSGLPSDRFFAERPEGSVSTLKIQRTQQEDSAVYLCASSLAAGLNTGELFFGEGSRLTVL.

This clonotype was detected a few times. This sequence joins TRBV7-2 and TRBJ2-2, with 12 bases aligning to TRBD2. The length of the CDR3 is 18 residues. Trimming took 5 bases from V and 1 from J; bases not matched to a gene: 8. Germline V CDR1 and CDR2: SGHTA, FQGNSA. In nucleotides, the CDR3 is TGTGCCAGCAGCCAGCAGGCACTAGCGGGAGGGAACACCGGGGAGCTGTTTTTT. Its translation: CASSQQALAGGNTGELFF.

V usage is TRBV7-8 and J usage is TRBJ2-1; 11 positions match TRBD2. The V gene end was trimmed by 0 bases and the J gene end by 6 bases; junction bases not matched to a gene: 10. The V gene's germline CDR1 is SGHVS and CDR2 FQNEAQ. This CDR3 is built from 18 residues. This CDR3 reads CASSLAPVAGGRGNEQFF. The CDR3 bases are TGTGCCAGCAGCTTAGCGCCGGTAGCGGGAGGGAGGGGCAATGAGCAGTTCTTC.

The rearrangement uses TRBV2 and TRBJ2-5; TRBD1 might be the D (5 bases). Germline CDR1 reads SNHLY; CDR2 reads FYNNEI. V was shortened by 7 bases and J by 2 bases, with 14 bases between the two germline ends. The CDR3 sequence is 14 residues long. CDR3 DNA sequence: TGTGCCAGCACTTTCGACAGAGCTCAAGAGACCCAGTACTTC. Residues: CASTFDRAQETQYF.

The chain carries TRBV6-6 and TRBJ1-3; D not resolved. CDR3 length equals 13 residues. Trimming stripped 8 bases from V and 0 bases from J, with 8 bases between. The V gene's germline CDR1 is MNHNY and CDR2 SVGAGI (reference sequence). The CDR3 sequence: CASDRDSGNTIYF. Written as DNA, the CDR3 is TGTGCCAGCGACCGAGACTCTGGAAACACCATATATTTT.

This clonotype was picked up a small number of times. This chain connects TRBV7-9 to TRBJ1-5; D may be TRBD1 (5 bases). CDR1 is SEHNR and CDR2 is FQNEAQ in the germline V gene (reference sequence). This CDR3 region has 15 residues. V shed 4 bases and J shed 2 bases, with 12 bases lying between them. The CDR3 sequence is CASSSGGGGNQPQHF. The CDR3 DNA sequence: TGTGCCAGCAGCTCGGGGGGTGGGGGCAATCAGCCCCAGCATTTT.

The chain carries TRBV10-3 and TRBJ2-5; D is unclear. There are 15 residues in the CDR3. V lost 2 bases and J 3 bases, leaving 13 bases between the germline ends. Germline CDR1 is ENHRY and CDR2 is SYGVKD. This chain's CDR3 is CAISEIVGLEETQYF. As DNA, the CDR3 is TGTGCCATCAGTGAGATTGTAGGGCTAGAAGAGACCCAGTACTTC.

A single count supports this clonotype. This sequence joins TRBV6-5 and TRBJ1-6; no clear D gene. This CDR3 comprises 18 residues. The V end was cut by 0 bases, the J end by 4 bases, with 16 bases between. Per germline, CDR1 MNHEY and CDR2 SVGAGI. This CDR3 reads CASSYSRLSPAYNSPLHF. CDR3 nucleotides: TGTGCCAGCAGTTACTCGAGATTGTCGCCGGCATATAATTCACCCCTCCACTTT.

This clonotype was counted a few times. The chain uses TRBV11-2 and TRBJ1-1; the match to TRBD1 covers 11 bases. Losses at the gene ends were 3 bases for V and 4 bases for J; bases not matched to a gene: 1. This CDR3 comprises 14 residues. CDR1 and CDR2 from the germline V gene are SGHAT and FQNNGV. Here the CDR3 DNA reads TGTGCCAGCAGCTTGGACAGGGGGCGCACTGAAGCTTTCTTT. Translating gives CASSLDRGRTEAFF.

The V call is TRBV14, the J call TRBJ1-3; 7 nucleotides line up with TRBD1. Germline-derived CDR1 and CDR2 are SGHDN and FVKESK. V trimming: 4 bases; J trimming: 2 bases; junction bases outside the gene matches: 5. The CDR3 has 15 residues. In DNA, the CDR3 is TGTGCCAGCAGCCGACAGGGATTGACTGGAAACACCATATATTTT. Translating it yields CASSRQGLTGNTIYF.

The V and J genes are TRBV12-3 or TRBV12-4 and TRBJ1-4, with D possibly matching TRBD1 (6 bases). V lost 6 bases, J lost 6 bases, and 17 bases lay in between. This CDR3 comprises 15 residues. The CDR3 DNA follows: TGTGCCAGCAGCCACCCCGGCAGGGGAGATGAAAAACTGTTTTTT. Translating it yields CASSHPGRGDEKLFF.

The rearrangement joins TRBV7-2 to TRBJ1-5; 11 bases agree with TRBD1. With 0 bases clipped from V and 6 bases from J, the junction kept 4 bases outside the gene matches. CDR3 length: 16 residues. The germline V gene has CDR1 SGHTA and CDR2 FQGNSA. The CDR3 loop reads CASSLAGTGGGQPQHF. DNA of the CDR3: TGTGCCAGCAGCTTAGCCGGGACAGGGGGAGGTCAGCCCCAGCATTTT.

This clonotype occurred a few times. This chain connects TRBV4-1 to TRBJ2-1; D is unclear. The CDR3 runs 15 residues. Trimming removed 0 bases at V and 0 bases at J, with 6 bases between. Germline lookup yields CDR1 MGHRA and CDR2 YSYEKL. DNA for the CDR3: TGCGCCAGCAGCCAAGAAGGAGCCTCCTACAATGAGCAGTTCTTC. Protein: CASSQEGASYNEQFF.